One and the same sample provided the 5 T cell receptor beta chains below, sequenced in a study of blood T cell repertoires in COVID-19. The data were produced by immunoSEQ multiplex PCR, yet TCRdb's version contains in-frame clones alone and is incomplete. The profile shows 56,000 or so clones, 85% to 90% of them singletons. The sequencing input was peripheral blood. Source of these receptors: a human donor in a cohort sampled during active COVID-19.

The chain's CDR3 is CASSPGGGREAFF. The CDR3 nucleotides are TGTGCCAGCAGCCCCGGTGGAGGCCGTGAAGCTTTCTTT. The chain recombines TRBV7-6 with TRBJ1-1; D remains unclear. V lost 5 bases, J lost 7 bases, and 14 bases lay in between. The CDR3 sequence is 13 residues long. CDR1 is SGHVS and CDR2 is FNYEAQ in the germline V gene. The full variable domain, rest sourced from reference TRBV7-6 and TRBJ1-1, is GAGVSQSPRYKVTKRGQDVALRCDPISGHVSLYWYRQALGQGPEFLTYFNYEAQQDKSGLPNDRFSAERPEGSISTLTIQRTEQRDSAMYRCASSPGGGREAFFGQGTRLTVV.

The CDR3 spells CASSGRTGDNEQFF. The CDR3 bases are TGTGCCAGCAGTGGACGGACAGGGGACAATGAGCAGTTCTTC. The rearrangement links TRBV2 to TRBJ2-1; 9 bases are a match to TRBD1. Germline values: CDR1 SNHLY, CDR2 FYNNEI. Trimming at V came to 4 bases and at J to 5 bases, leaving 3 bases not matched to a gene. This CDR3 contains 14 residues. Combining the CDR3 with reference TRBV2 and TRBJ2-1 gives the whole variable domain EPEVTQTPSHQVTQMGQEVILRCVPISNHLYFYWYRQILGQKVEFLVSFYNNEISEKSEIFDDQFSVERPDGSNFTLKIRSTKLEDSAMYFCASSGRTGDNEQFFGPGTRLTVL.

The chain has TRBV18 and TRBJ2-3; D may be TRBD1 (5 bases). Trimming pared 1 base from V and 0 bases from J, leaving 11 bases between. This CDR3 contains 16 residues. CDR1 and CDR2 from the germline V gene are KGHSH and LQKENI. The CDR3 loop reads CASSPRGSVSTDTQYF. As DNA, the CDR3 is TGTGCCAGCTCACCACGGGGCAGCGTGAGCACAGATACGCAGTATTTT.

The rearrangement joins TRBV5-1 to TRBJ2-2, with D unresolved. The V end lost 0 bases, the J end lost 1 base, and 4 bases lay between the germline ends. The CDR3 sequence is 14 residues long. Germline V lookup: CDR1 SGHRS, CDR2 YFSETQ. The CDR3 sequence is CASSLAGNTGELFF. DNA for the CDR3: TGCGCCAGCAGCTTGGCAGGGAACACCGGGGAGCTGTTTTTT.

This chain uses TRBV5-6 with TRBJ2-1; perhaps TRBD1 as D (6 bases). The V gene's germline CDR1 is SGHDT and CDR2 YYEEEE. The CDR3 loop spans 13 amino acids. Trimming took 9 bases from V and 6 from J, leaving 16 bases between them. CDR3 amino acids: CATSTGPSNEQFF. In nucleotides, the CDR3 is TGTGCCACCTCGACAGGTCCCTCCAATGAGCAGTTCTTC.